The following is a T cell receptor beta chain sequence with its context. Many counts were recorded for this clonotype. Its antigen is still unknown. Base quality data are lacking; no much larger clone is found one base away. The sample comes from a study of neurological immune-mediated disorders (dated 2019 in TCRdb). The study in broad terms: Among the approximately 35 multiple sclerosis patients, relapsing-remitting MS was present in 31 and secondary progressive MS was present in 3. Of the 68 subjects in the cohort, about 14 were HAM/TSP patients, around 35 were multiple sclerosis patients, and some 20 were healthy controls. The study compared peripheral blood TCR-beta repertoires of HTLV-I-associated myelopathy (HAM/TSP) patients, multiple sclerosis patients and healthy controls using UMI-based sequencing. Longitudinal samples, technical triplicates and paired sorted CD4+ and CD8+ T-cell subsets, alongside PBMC samples, were included among the 106 TCR-beta libraries. The paper as a whole reports these results and caveats: No association of the MS cluster with clinical or MRI features was observed, and the need for larger cohorts was stated by the authors. Phylogenetic analysis grouped repertoires from 18 of 34 MS patients into a cluster of related CDR3 sequences, suggesting a possible repertoire-level signature. Across subjects, expanded clones never shared an identical CDR3 amino acid sequence, which suggests that the TCR-beta repertoires in every group were private. The highest TCR clonal expansion was observed in HAM/TSP patients, whereas the lowest was observed in MS patients, even when compared with healthy controls.

From the cysteine up to the phenylalanine, the CDR3 has a length of 15 residues. Only the CDR3 part of the read is kept: 45 bases, read in frame from the first base. For CDR1 and CDR2, the germline V gene lists SGHAT and FQNNGV. The germline ends are 13 bases apart after V is trimmed by 2 bases and J by 2 bases. cDNA was synthesized by template-switch 5'RACE using a primer carrying a 10-nucleotide random unique molecular identifier by which each TCR transcript was tagged. Each sequencing run produced over 160 million TCR-beta sequences covering 15-18 subjects. The RNeasy kit was used to extract total RNA. The KAPA Real-time Library Amplification kit was used to amplify TCR-beta VDJ regions with primers for the TCR constant region and the 5'RACE anchor. Sample indexes and Illumina adaptors were added in a first PCR, after which library yield was increased in a second PCR. After purification with Ampure beads, the TCR product of roughly 650 bp was size-selected on a 2% E-gel SizeSelection system. Before pooling, library quality was checked on a Bioanalyzer, concentration was measured with Qubit, and libraries were quantified with the Kapa Library Quantification kit. An Illumina HiSeq 2500 sequenced the libraries paired-end 2 x 150 bp. To increase sequence diversity, 25-30% phiX was spiked into each library pool. As for the original processing: Quality-filtered reads were processed with the UMI-based MiGEC pipeline, and over 80% of raw TCR sequences were removed by the MiGEC pipeline during error correction. VDJ genes were aligned to IMGT germline references, and each clonotype was defined by a unique CDR3 amino acid sequence together with V-J genes. Clonal expansion, Shannon diversity and CDR3 relatedness (CalcPairwiseDistances, ClusterSamples) were evaluated with VDJtools, and phylogenetic trees were built with CLCbio workbench. A clone was classed as expanded if it had 8 or more unique UMIs, a cutoff based on coefficient-of-variation modelling across technical triplicates. TCRdb trimmed public reads at Q25 via fastp, called clones via MiXCR and kept in-frame beta chains. Every distinct CDR3 protein forms one entry, paired with its most common genes and DNA. These V and J calls rely on TCRdb rather than the paper's analysis. The sample table lists 54,000 or so distinct CDR3 sequences, around 3.5% of them with a count of one. More than 2.5% of the sample is in the top ten clones.

For unsorted PBMC libraries, 2 million PBMCs were used after storage in RNAlater at -80 degrees C until RNA extraction. The multiple sclerosis patients were enrolled in a US clinical protocol that used magnetic resonance imaging to evaluate disease progression. Peripheral blood underwent Ficoll-Hypaque density gradient centrifugation to isolate PBMCs, which were then cryopreserved in liquid nitrogen. The rearrangement combines TRBV11-2 with TRBJ2-7, and possibly TRBD2, on 5 matching bases. This clonotype was sampled from a woman younger than 45 with multiple sclerosis. Material: PBMCs. In nucleotide form, the sequence is TGTGCCAGCAGCTTATCACCCCTCGGGGCCTACGAGCAGTACTTC. Its protein product is CASSLSPLGAYEQYF.